The 22 T cell receptor beta chains below all came from one sample that was sequenced in a study of T cells in Graves' hyperthyroidism and ophthalmopathy. Template material for amplifying TCR beta CDR3 regions consisted of RNA transcripts. RT-PCR in the first round (using the HTBI primer set) targeted the TCR CDR3. MiXCR was run by TCRdb on the multiplex PCR reads, yielding one entry per CDR3 protein. The sample lists over 650,000 distinct CDR3 sequences; 16% were seen once. Material for sequencing was blood. These receptors all come from a man aged 18 to 30 with Graves' hyperthyroidism.

This clonotype came up many times. The rearrangement joins TRBV11-2 to TRBJ2-1; 8 nucleotides line up with TRBD1. The junction had 11 bases not matched to a gene; V was cut back by 7 bases and J by 15 bases. Germline V lookup: CDR1 SGHAT, CDR2 FQNNGV. The CDR3 sequence is 12 residues long. The CDR3 protein is CASIVPGGKRFF. As DNA, the CDR3 is TGTGCCAGCATCGTGCCAGGGGGCAAGCGGTTCTTC.

This clonotype has at least ten counts. One end of the junction fails to match germline, which may point to a read error. V and J are TRBV5-1 and TRBJ2-7; 13 nucleotides align to TRBD2. The CDR3 consists of 14 residues. Per the germline V gene, CDR1 is SGHRS and CDR2 is YFSETQ. DNA of the CDR3: TGTGCCAGCAGCTTAGGACTAGCGGGAGCCGAGCAGTACTTC. This sequence encodes CASSLGLAGAEQYF.

This clonotype was seen a handful of times. The rearrangement uses TRBV27 and TRBJ2-3; D may be TRBD1 (6 bases). V dropped 2 bases and J dropped 5 bases, with 14 bases sitting between them. The germline V gene encodes CDR1 MNHEY and CDR2 SMNVEV (reference sequence). The CDR3 contains 15 residues. CDR3 amino acids: CASSLAQGVGDTQYF. The CDR3 DNA reads TGTGCCAGCAGTTTAGCACAGGGAGTTGGAGATACGCAGTATTTT.

This clonotype was counted at least ten times. This chain uses TRBV12-3 or TRBV12-4 with TRBJ2-1; a possible D gene is TRBD1 (5 bases). The V and J ends lost 2 bases and 9 bases respectively, with 17 bases between them. This CDR3 region has 15 residues. Here the CDR3 DNA reads TGTGCCAGCAGTTTATCGGTTGTCCGACAGACTGAGCAGTTCTTC. It is translated as CASSLSVVRQTEQFF.

V and J are TRBV3-1 and TRBJ1-2, with unresolved D. Germline V gives CDR1 LGHDT, CDR2 YNNKEL (reference sequence). Trimming pared 2 bases from V and 2 bases from J, leaving 15 bases between. The CDR3 totals 16 residues. The CDR3 loop is CASSQKPQVRNYGYTF. The CDR3 DNA sequence: TGTGCCAGCAGCCAAAAGCCCCAAGTCAGGAACTATGGCTACACCTTC. The whole variable domain, remainder taken from reference TRBV3-1 and TRBJ1-2, is DTAVSQTPKYLVTQMGNDKSIKCEQNLGHDTMYWYKQDSKKFLKIMFSYNNKELIINETVPNRFSPKSPDKAHLNLHINSLELGDSAVYFCASSQKPQVRNYGYTFGSGTRLTVV.

The chain is built from TRBV7-9 and TRBJ1-1; tentative D call: TRBD1 (6 bases). V lost 6 bases and J 4 bases, leaving 18 bases between the germline ends. The CDR3 has 15 amino acids. Germline lookup yields CDR1 SEHNR and CDR2 FQNEAQ (reference sequence). This CDR3 is CASSNKGGPSTEAFF. CDR3 nucleotide sequence: TGTGCCAGCAGTAATAAGGGGGGCCCGAGCACTGAAGCTTTCTTT.

The sample holds many counts of this clonotype. The rearrangement uses TRBV18 and TRBJ1-2; 12 bases are shared with TRBD1. Germline lookup yields CDR1 KGHSH and CDR2 LQKENI. The CDR3 length is 15 residues. V dropped 6 bases and J dropped 8; count of bases not matched to a gene: 10. CDR3 in amino acids: CASSNPGTGGLGYTF. In DNA form, the CDR3 reads TGTGCCAGCTCGAACCCCGGGACAGGGGGCTTAGGCTACACCTTC.

This clonotype was detected a few times. The CDR3 sequence: CSARSHLGPIYF. The CDR3 nucleotides read TGCAGTGCTAGATCCCATCTCGGACCCATATATTTT. V and J are TRBV20-1 and TRBJ1-3; no firm D call. Trimming removed 2 bases at V and 11 bases at J, with 13 bases between. Germline assignment: CDR1 DFQATT and CDR2 SNEGSKA (reference sequence). The CDR3 has 12 amino acids.

This clonotype has just a few counts. The chain has TRBV27 and TRBJ2-2, with D perhaps assigned TRBD1 or TRBD2 (7 bases each). Trimming cost V 4 bases and J 4 bases, with 16 bases left between them. The CDR3 is 16 amino acids. Germline V lookup: CDR1 MNHEY, CDR2 SMNVEV (reference sequence). The CDR3 coding sequence is TGTGCCAGCAGTTACCTGGGGAGGGGGCTCACCGGGGAGCTGTTTTTT. As protein: CASSYLGRGLTGELFF.

Concerning this clonotype itself: The conserved phenylalanine or tryptophan is not found at the CDR3 terminus, so this likely reflects a read error. V gene TRBV27 combines with J gene TRBJ2-3; no reliable D call. Per germline, CDR1 MNHEY and CDR2 SMNVEV (reference sequence). Trimming took 3 bases from V and 1 from J, leaving 8 bases between them. The CDR3 consists of 14 residues. The CDR3 DNA reads TGTGCCAGCAGTTTGTACGACGGCACAGATACGCAGTATCTT. Encoded protein: CASSLYDGTDTQYL.

This clonotype showed up many times. The chain uses TRBV6-1 and TRBJ2-7; D call uncertain. The CDR3 contains 13 residues. Germline CDR1 and CDR2: MNHNS and SASEGT. With 5 bases removed from V and 2 bases from J, the gap between germline ends came to 10 bases. The CDR3 here is CASSQTRPYEQYF. The CDR3 bases are TGTGCCAGCAGTCAGACTCGGCCCTACGAGCAGTACTTC.

The J gene is TRBJ2-1, the V gene TRBV18, with 14 bases lining up with TRBD2. CDR3 size: 16 residues. With V trimmed by 3 bases and J by 9 bases, 7 bases remained unmatched. The V gene's germline CDR1 is KGHSH and CDR2 LQKENI. The CDR3 DNA sequence: TGTGCCAGCTCACCCTTGACCGGGACTAGCGGGGGTGAGCAGTTCTTC. It specifies CASSPLTGTSGGEQFF.

This rearrangement joins TRBV6-2 or TRBV6-3 to TRBJ2-2, with a tentative D call TRBD2 (6 bases). With 5 bases removed from V and 6 bases from J, the gap between germline ends came to 16 bases. Germline V gene lookup returns CDR1 MNHEY and CDR2 SVGEGT. The CDR3 runs to 15 residues. The CDR3 loop is CASSEARLGPGELFF. The CDR3 bases are TGTGCCAGCAGTGAGGCACGACTAGGTCCCGGGGAGCTGTTTTTT.

The sample holds a few counts of this clonotype. The CDR3 DNA sequence: TGTGCCAGCAGCCTCCTGGCATCGGACACTGAAGCTTTCTTT. The encoded protein is CASSLLASDTEAFF. The chain employs TRBV7-9 and TRBJ1-1; D gene uncertain. The V end lost 5 bases, the J end lost 3 bases, and 13 bases lay between the germline ends. The CDR3 length is 14 residues. Germline V gene data show CDR1 as SEHNR and CDR2 as FQNEAQ (reference sequence). The entire variable domain, with the rest obtained from reference TRBV7-9 and TRBJ1-1, is as follows: DTGVSQNPRHKITKRGQNVTFRCDPISEHNRLYWYRQTLGQGPEFLTYFQNEAQLEKSRLLSDRFSAERPKGSFSTLEIQRTEQGDSAMYLCASSLLASDTEAFFGQGTRLTVV.

The rearrangement uses TRBV4-2 and TRBJ2-1, with 9 bases matching TRBD2. From germline, CDR1 is LGHNA and CDR2 YNFKEQ. Unmatched junction bases numbered 4, after V lost 0 bases and J lost 10 bases. CDR3 length: 14 residues. The chain's CDR3 is CASSQETSGAEQFF. DNA for the CDR3: TGTGCCAGCAGCCAAGAGACTAGCGGCGCCGAGCAGTTCTTC.

This clonotype has a handful of counts. The rearrangement links TRBV4-1 to TRBJ2-2; D not resolved. The CDR3 runs to 15 residues. Germline V CDR1 and CDR2: MGHRA, YSYEKL. Trimming shortened V by 0 bases and J by 4 bases, and 9 bases separated the two germline ends. The CDR3 DNA reads as TGCGCCAGCAGCCAAGATGCCTTCTTCACCGGGGAGCTGTTTTTT. This encodes CASSQDAFFTGELFF.

The V gene is TRBV2, the J gene TRBJ2-3, with D unresolved. The V and J ends lost 8 bases and 3 bases respectively, with 9 bases between them. The V gene's germline CDR1 is SNHLY and CDR2 FYNNEI. CDR3 length equals 12 residues. CDR3 sequence: CASYHRTDTQYF. CDR3 sequence (DNA): TGTGCCAGCTATCACAGAACAGATACGCAGTATTTT.

This clonotype came up many times. The rearrangement uses TRBV30 and TRBJ2-7; TRBD2 aligns across 13 bases. The CDR3 extends over 15 amino acids. The V gene's germline CDR1 is GTSNPN and CDR2 SVGIG (reference sequence). Unmatched junction bases numbered 7, after V lost 2 bases and J lost 6 bases. In DNA, the CDR3 is TGTGCCTGGAGTTTAGGGGGACTAGCGGGATTCGAGCAGTACTTC. It specifies CAWSLGGLAGFEQYF.

There are many counts of this clonotype. J is TRBJ2-1 and V is TRBV28; D might be TRBD2 (6 bases). The CDR3 is made up of 15 amino acids. Deletions cut 7 bases from V and 7 bases from J, with 20 bases between. Per germline, CDR1 MDHEN and CDR2 SYDVKM. As DNA, the CDR3 is TGTGCCAGCACCTCACCCGGGAGAGGGCTGAATGAGCAGTTCTTC. Translating it yields CASTSPGRGLNEQFF.

The chain carries TRBV5-5 and TRBJ2-7, with D unclear. CDR1 and CDR2 (germline): SGHKS, YYEKEE (reference sequence). This CDR3 region has 12 residues. V shed 1 base and J shed 2 bases, with 4 bases lying between them. In nucleotides, the CDR3 is TGTGCCAGCAGCTTGTATCCCTACGAGCAGTACTTC. Protein: CASSLYPYEQYF.

The chain employs TRBV19 and TRBJ1-2; D is perhaps TRBD1 (6 bases). CDR3 size: 13 residues. Trimming shortened V by 6 bases and J by 4 bases, and 12 bases separated the two germline ends. The germline V gene encodes CDR1 LNHDA and CDR2 SQIVND (reference sequence). The CDR3 region has the DNA TGTGCCAGTAGGGACAGCCCGGTCTATGGCTACACCTTC. Its translation: CASRDSPVYGYTF. The whole variable domain, remainder taken from reference TRBV19 and TRBJ1-2, is DGGITQSPKYLFRKEGQNVTLSCEQNLNHDAMYWYRQDPGQGLRLIYYSQIVNDFQKGDIAEGYSVSREKKESFPLTVTSAQKNPTAFYLCASRDSPVYGYTFGSGTRLTVV.

The chain links TRBV9 to TRBJ2-2; D tentatively fits TRBD1 or TRBD2 (5 bases each). Looked up from germline, CDR1 is SGDLS and CDR2 is YYNGEE. V was clipped by 2 bases and J by 7 bases, with 15 bases between them. The CDR3 is 15 amino acids. CDR3 amino acids: CASSVDRGVVGELFF. The CDR3 DNA reads TGTGCCAGCAGCGTTGACCGAGGGGTAGTCGGGGAGCTGTTTTTT.